Shown below are 27 T cell receptor beta chains from a single sample sequenced in a study of T cells in Graves' hyperthyroidism and ophthalmopathy. The investigators amplified TCR beta CDR3 regions from RNA transcripts. HTBI primers were the set used in a first-round RT-PCR of the TCR CDR3. TCRdb ran MiXCR on the multiplex PCR reads and lists one entry per CDR3 protein. The top ten hold roughly 12% of the sample, which has about 520,000 distinct CDR3 sequences, roughly a quarter seen once. The sequencing input was blood. These receptors were taken from a woman in her thirties with Graves' ophthalmopathy.

The V call is TRBV29-1, the J call TRBJ2-7; TRBD2 agrees at 10 bases. With V trimmed by 6 bases and J by 3 bases, 11 bases remained unmatched. CDR3 size: 15 residues. The germline gives CDR1 SQVTM, CDR2 ANQGSEA. CDR3 residues: CSVRAGTSANYEQYF. The CDR3 nucleotides are TGCAGCGTCCGTGCCGGGACTAGCGCGAACTACGAGCAGTACTTC.

This clonotype was found a few times. This rearrangement joins TRBV7-2 to TRBJ2-5, with 7 bases fitting TRBD1. J gave up 2 bases and V 6 bases, and 9 bases lay outside the gene matches. The CDR3 sequence is 15 residues long. CDR1 and CDR2 from the germline V gene are SGHTA and FQGNSA. The CDR3 loop reads CASRDRSNQQETQYF. The CDR3 DNA reads TGTGCCAGCAGGGACAGGTCTAACCAACAAGAGACCCAGTACTTC.

The chain is built from TRBV29-1 and TRBJ1-2, with 7 bases that match TRBD1. Germline CDR1 SQVTM, CDR2 ANQGSEA. This CDR3 spans 15 amino acids. After removal of 6 bases from V and 4 bases from J, the junction contained 14 bases not matched to a gene. This CDR3 is CSVEPQGQSGYGYTF. DNA of the CDR3: TGCAGCGTCGAACCTCAGGGACAGTCCGGCTATGGCTACACCTTC.

J is TRBJ1-2 and V is TRBV6-1; D possibly corresponds to TRBD1 (5 bases). Trimming stripped 6 bases from V and 8 bases from J, with 13 bases between. Germline assignment: CDR1 MNHNS and CDR2 SASEGT. The CDR3 runs 12 residues. CDR3 DNA sequence: TGTGCCAGCAGCCAGTCGCAGGGCGGCTACACCTTC. Translated: CASSQSQGGYTF.

This clonotype was counted between two and nine times. The chain combines TRBV19 with TRBJ2-3, with 11 positions matching TRBD2. CDR1 is LNHDA, CDR2 SQIVND, per germline (reference sequence). Trimming took 5 bases from V and 6 from J; bases not matched to a gene: 7. The CDR3 is made up of 15 amino acids. CDR3 in DNA: TGTGCCAGTAGTTCGCTAGCGGGGGGTTCGGATACGCAGTATTTT. Its translation is CASSSLAGGSDTQYF.

In its sample, this clonotype was seen a few times. The chain is built from TRBV12-3 or TRBV12-4 and TRBJ1-1, with D unresolved. Trimming cost V 7 bases and J 5 bases, with 11 bases left between them. The CDR3 runs to 12 residues. The CDR3 DNA follows: TGTGCCAGCAAACTTGCGCGGACTGAAGCTTTCTTT. Its protein product is CASKLARTEAFF.

Ten or more counts support this clonotype. The rearrangement uses TRBV9 and TRBJ1-5; possibly TRBD1 for D (6 bases). CDR1 is SGDLS and CDR2 is YYNGEE in the germline V gene. The CDR3 runs to 14 residues. Trimming removed 2 bases at V and 5 bases at J, with 11 bases between. CDR3 coding DNA: TGTGCCAGCAGCGTGGAGGGGGTCGATCAGCCCCAGCATTTT. Its translation is CASSVEGVDQPQHF.

The chain uses TRBV11-2 and TRBJ1-6; D call uncertain. Germline assignment: CDR1 SGHAT and CDR2 FQNNGV. V was shortened by 2 bases and J by 2 bases, with 7 bases between the two germline ends. This CDR3 has 15 residues. CDR3 sequence reads: CASSLSPAYNSPLHF. The CDR3 region has the DNA TGTGCCAGCAGCTTAAGTCCAGCCTATAATTCACCCCTCCACTTT.

In its sample, this clonotype was seen many times. The chain combines TRBV5-1 with TRBJ1-1, with D perhaps matching TRBD1 (5 bases). This CDR3 region has 14 residues. V lost 0 bases and J lost 3, with 9 bases in between. Germline-derived CDR1 and CDR2 are SGHRS and YFSETQ. CDR3 nucleotide sequence: TGCGCCAGCAGCTTGGCAGGGAGGTACACTGAAGCTTTCTTT. Residues: CASSLAGRYTEAFF.

This clonotype was counted at least ten times. The chain couples TRBV2 to TRBJ2-4, with TRBD1 identical over 7 bases. This CDR3 is 14 amino acids long. In germline, CDR1 is SNHLY, CDR2 FYNNEI. With 7 bases clipped from V and 6 bases from J, the junction kept 9 bases outside the gene matches. Here the CDR3 DNA reads TGTGCCAGCACTTCCGGGACAGAAGCAAACATTCAGTACTTC. Its protein product is CASTSGTEANIQYF.

Many counts were recorded for this clonotype. The V gene is TRBV11-3, the J gene TRBJ2-7; TRBD1 might be the D (6 bases). The germline CDR1 and CDR2 sequences are SGHNT and YENEEA. V lost 4 bases and J 4 bases, leaving 17 bases between the germline ends. The CDR3 totals 15 residues. The CDR3 nucleotides are TGTGCCAGCAGCTCCCACGGGGCAGGGGTGTACGAGCAGTACTTC. The encoded protein is CASSSHGAGVYEQYF.

This clonotype was recorded many times. J is TRBJ2-1 and V is TRBV6-1; 8 nucleotides match TRBD1. The length of the CDR3 is 12 residues. Trimming at V came to 9 bases and at J to 6 bases, leaving 4 bases not matched to a gene. Germline V gene lookup returns CDR1 MNHNS and CDR2 SASEGT. CDR3 amino acids: CASATGANEQFF. The CDR3 DNA reads TGTGCCAGTGCGACAGGGGCCAATGAGCAGTTCTTC.

This clonotype was counted ten times or more. The chain recombines TRBV30 with TRBJ2-7; D perhaps matches TRBD1 (6 bases). CDR1 and CDR2 from the germline V gene are GTSNPN and SVGIG (reference sequence). There are 12 residues in the CDR3. The germline V and J ends were trimmed by 4 bases and 5 bases, with 12 bases remaining between them. The CDR3 reads CAWKRGTHEQYF. DNA of the CDR3: TGTGCCTGGAAAAGGGGGACCCACGAGCAGTACTTC.

V and J are TRBV30 and TRBJ1-2; D may be TRBD1 (6 bases). There are 13 residues in the CDR3. V was trimmed by 4 bases and J by 6 bases, leaving 15 bases between them. Germline CDR1 and CDR2: GTSNPN and SVGIG (reference sequence). The CDR3: CAWKPGGWDGYTF. The CDR3 DNA reads as TGTGCCTGGAAACCCGGGGGCTGGGATGGCTACACCTTC.

CDR3: CASGDWSNQPQHF. The CDR3 DNA follows: TGTGCCAGCGGTGACTGGAGCAATCAGCCCCAGCATTTT. The genes are TRBV6-2 or TRBV6-3 and TRBJ1-5; D gene unclear. Trimming shortened V by 8 bases and J by 1 base, and 9 bases separated the two germline ends. CDR3 size: 13 residues. Germline V gene data show CDR1 as MNHEY and CDR2 as SVGEGT.

The chain couples TRBV12-3 or TRBV12-4 to TRBJ1-2; 10 bases align to TRBD1. There are 14 residues in the CDR3. Losses at the gene ends were 5 bases for V and 6 bases for J; bases not matched to a gene: 6. CDR3 DNA: TGTGCCAGCAGTGCTTCCGACAGGGGGCATGGCTACACCTTC. Its protein product is CASSASDRGHGYTF.

This clonotype has only one observation. The chain combines TRBV18 with TRBJ1-2, with a weak D call TRBD1 (6 bases). Deletions cut 1 base from V and 4 bases from J, with 22 bases between. The germline V gene has CDR1 KGHSH and CDR2 LQKENI. CDR3 length: 18 residues. For the CDR3, the DNA is TGTGCCAGCTCACCACTGGACCCGGGGGCTCTAGAGATCTATGGCTACACCTTC. Protein: CASSPLDPGALEIYGYTF.

This clonotype was counted many times. This sequence joins TRBV6-1 and TRBJ2-5, with 10 positions matching TRBD2. Germline lookup yields CDR1 MNHNS and CDR2 SASEGT. Unmatched junction bases numbered 6, after V lost 6 bases and J lost 2 bases. This CDR3 contains 15 residues. The CDR3 here is CASSRELAGQETQYF. DNA for the CDR3: TGTGCCAGCAGCCGGGAACTAGCGGGACAAGAGACCCAGTACTTC.

This clonotype was observed at least ten times. This sequence joins TRBV12-5 and TRBJ2-5; D is possibly TRBD1 or TRBD2 (5 bases each). Germline CDR1 is LGHNT and CDR2 is FRNRAP. CDR3 length equals 17 residues. V dropped 6 bases and J dropped 11 bases, with 31 bases sitting between them. The chain's CDR3 is CASGESNTLDGQEGQYF. DNA of the CDR3: TGTGCTAGTGGCGAATCTAACACTCTGGACGGCCAAGAGGGGCAGTACTTC. Drawing the rest from reference TRBV12-5 and TRBJ2-5, the complete variable domain is DARVTQTPRHKVTEMGQEVTMRCQPILGHNTVFWYRQTMMQGLELLAYFRNRAPLDDSGMPKDRFSAEMPDATLATLKIQPSEPRDSAVYFCASGESNTLDGQEGQYFGPGTRLLVL.

This clonotype was seen more than once but under ten times. The chain links TRBV18 to TRBJ1-2; 7 positions agree with TRBD1. CDR3 length equals 16 residues. With V trimmed by 4 bases and J by 9 bases, 17 bases remained unmatched. Germline-derived CDR1 and CDR2 are KGHSH and LQKENI. The CDR3 sequence is CASSRLGEGALMSYTF. The CDR3 DNA sequence: TGTGCCAGCTCACGCCTTGGGGAGGGGGCTCTGATGAGCTACACCTTC.

The V call is TRBV19, the J call TRBJ2-2, with unresolved D. Deletions cut 5 bases from V and 5 bases from J, with 15 bases between. The CDR3 covers 15 residues. Germline lookup yields CDR1 LNHDA and CDR2 SQIVND (reference sequence). Here the CDR3 DNA reads TGTGCCAGTAGTGGGAAGCAGTGGGATACCGGGGAGCTGTTTTTT. The encoded protein is CASSGKQWDTGELFF.

This clonotype turned up a few times. The rearrangement uses TRBV7-2 and TRBJ2-7; D is uncertain. From germline, CDR1 is SGHTA and CDR2 FQGNSA. The CDR3 spans 14 residues. V was pared by 1 base and J by 6 bases, with 13 bases between. Here the CDR3 DNA reads TGTGCCAGCAGCTTAGTGTCTGCAGCTCCCGAGCAGTACTTC. This sequence encodes CASSLVSAAPEQYF. The complete variable domain, with remaining parts taken from reference TRBV7-2 and TRBJ2-7, reads GAGVSQSPSNKVTEKGKDVELRCDPISGHTALYWYRQSLGQGLEFLIYFQGNSAPDKSGLPSDRFSAERTGGSVSTLTIQRTQQEDSAVYLCASSLVSAAPEQYFGPGTRLTVT.

This clonotype was observed at least ten times. The V gene is TRBV2, the J gene TRBJ1-2; TRBD1 matches at 8 bases. The V segment lost 6 bases and the J segment 0 bases; nucleotides outside the gene matches: 3. This CDR3 spans 14 amino acids. Germline V gives CDR1 SNHLY, CDR2 FYNNEI. Here the CDR3 DNA reads TGTGCCAGCAGGGGACAGGCCTCTAACTATGGCTACACCTTC. Protein product: CASRGQASNYGYTF.

In its sample, this clonotype was seen many times. CDR3 coding DNA: TGTGCCAGCAGCTTCGCGGGGATTCCAATATATGGCTACACCTTC. It translates to CASSFAGIPIYGYTF. The chain links TRBV7-2 to TRBJ1-2; D ambiguous. This CDR3 is 15 amino acids long. V dropped 3 bases and J dropped 5 bases, with 16 bases sitting between them. Germline V gives CDR1 SGHTA, CDR2 FQGNSA. The full variable domain, in which reference TRBV7-2 and TRBJ1-2 provide the parts outside the CDR3, is GAGVSQSPSNKVTEKGKDVELRCDPISGHTALYWYRQSLGQGLEFLIYFQGNSAPDKSGLPSDRFSAERTGGSVSTLTIQRTQQEDSAVYLCASSFAGIPIYGYTFGSGTRLTVV.

This clonotype was counted many times. V and J are TRBV24-1 and TRBJ2-5, with 10 positions matching TRBD1. The CDR3 length is 15 residues. Germline V CDR1 and CDR2: KGHDR, SFDVKD. J was trimmed by 2 bases and V by 2 bases; bases with no gene match: 1. As DNA, the CDR3 is TGTGCCACCAGTGATTCGGGACAGGGGCAAGAGACCCAGTACTTC. Its translation is CATSDSGQGQETQYF.

With regard to this clonotype: Possible read error: a much larger clone is one base away. The genes are TRBV12-5 and TRBJ2-5, with D perhaps TRBD2 (6 bases). Germline V CDR1 and CDR2: LGHNT, FRNRAP. This CDR3 has 16 residues. DNA of the CDR3: TGTGCTAGTGGTTTGGTAAAGGGTCTAGCGAGGGAGACCCGGTACTTC. Translating gives CASGLVKGLARETRYF.

The rearrangement links TRBV11-2 to TRBJ1-1; D is undetermined. Trimming pared 2 bases from V and 3 bases from J, leaving 10 bases between. The CDR3 extends over 14 amino acids. CDR1 SGHAT and CDR2 FQNNGV come from the germline V gene. CDR3 sequence reads: CASSLSSIYTEAFF. CDR3 DNA sequence: TGTGCCAGCAGCTTATCCAGTATCTACACTGAAGCTTTCTTT.